This T cell receptor beta chain appears in the sequencing data of a study of T cells in Graves' hyperthyroidism and ophthalmopathy (dated by TCRdb to between 2018 and 2021). About the full investigation: To identify TCR V-J signatures that set the groups apart, the researchers used a discovery cohort of approximately 98 patients, made up of roughly 45 with Graves' ophthalmopathy and 57 with stable Graves' hyperthyroidism. Following sampling, methimazole starting at 30 mg daily was given to hyperthyroidism patients, and high-dose intravenous methylprednisolone was given to ophthalmopathy patients. Whether ophthalmopathy could be predicted prospectively was tested in an independent validation cohort made up of about 18 hyperthyroidism patients plus 17 patients who later progressed to ophthalmopathy. The paper reports TCR Vbeta CDR3 sequencing of fewer than 150 peripheral blood samples: fewer than 50 ophthalmopathy, about 75 hyperthyroidism and approximately 17 progressor patients. The roughly 99 discovery patients were divided at random into training and test sets in a 7:3 ratio. In about 6 Graves' hyperthyroidism patients, the study also compared T-cell repertoires from thyroid tissue with T-cell repertoires from blood. Results and caveats for the whole study, not just this receptor: Blood samples also contained most of the expanded thyroid clonotypes (frequency above 0.001), which suggests that blood repertoires may reflect thyroid immune responses. A model built on a 13 V-J signature distinguished ophthalmopathy from stable hyperthyroidism, reaching over 85% sensitivity and about 81% specificity in cross-validation and 80%/75% in testing. Sample size was not statistically predetermined, and investigators were not blinded to group allocation. During validation, the model predicted progression to ophthalmopathy a median of approximately 6.5 months ahead of onset, with just under 71% sensitivity and around 73% specificity.

V loses 0 bases at its end and J loses 5 bases; junction bases beyond the gene matches: 3. Measured from the cysteine to the phenylalanine, the CDR3 is 15 residues long. The entry retains the CDR3 DNA only, 45 bases that are in frame from base 1. CDR1 SGDLS and CDR2 YYNGEE were looked up in the germline V gene. Remarks on this clonotype: Its antigen remains unidentified. Per-nucleotide qualities are absent, and no much larger clonotype sits a single base away.

The study excluded patients with uncontrolled infections, other autoimmune diseases, pregnancy or lactation. Diagnoses were established on the basis of clinical symptoms, serum thyroxine and TRAb, thyroid ultrasound, and orbital computed tomography. Trizol reagent was used to extract total RNA, and RNA quality was then checked on an Agilent 2100 Bioanalyzer. The TCR beta CDR3 regions were amplified from the RNA transcripts. The first round of RT-PCR for the TCR CDR3 was performed with the HTBI primer set and the Qiagen OneStep RT-PCR kit. Libraries were constructed in a second round of multiplex PCR, after which size selection and purification were carried out. Libraries were sequenced paired-end with 100 bp reads on an Illumina HiSeq2000. Regarding the original processing steps: Raw data were processed with SOAPnuke, discarding reads with adapters, uncalled bases, mean Phred below 15, or no exact constant-primer or identifier match. COPE v1.2.5 was used to merge high-quality paired reads, and clonotypes were defined as unique nucleotide sequences. Clonotypes were aligned to IMGT TRBV, TRBD and TRBJ reference segments using MiTCR v1.1. Only V-J combinations with frequency above 0.0001, covering approximately 99% of repertoires, were analysed. The TCS score was defined as the ratio of F50 (clonal expansion) to E x V (chaos), calculated using BLOSUM62-based TCRdist between CDR3 peptides within each V-J. Welch's t-statistics and random forest reduced 500 to 650 V-J features to roughly 13, which were used in a naive Bayes classifier (R e1071). The Morisita-Horn index was used to measure how similar the thyroid and blood repertoires were. Starting from the raw public reads, TCRdb applied fastp trimming at Q25, assembled clones with MiXCR and retained in-frame beta chains. CDR3 protein duplicates are merged, each entry listing the most common genes and DNA. The V and J calls and clone size are TCRdb's, not the authors'. In all, the sample holds roughly 500,000 distinct CDR3 sequences, and approximately 44% of those were seen once. The leading ten clones occupy about 20% of the sample.

This clonotype was obtained from an adult woman with Graves' disease, either hyperthyroidism or ophthalmopathy (not recorded which). Sequencing used peripheral blood or thyroid tissue (not recorded which). The rearranged chain carries TRBV9 and TRBJ2-2; a stretch of 8 junction bases matches TRBD1. DNA sequence: TGTGCCAGCAGCGTAGTGCAGGGGGCGACCGGGGAGCTGTTTTTT. Protein translation: CASSVVQGATGELFF. Reference TRBV9 and TRBJ2-2 genes cover what lies past the CDR3, so the full variable domain is DSGVTQTPKHLITATGQRVTLRCSPRSGDLSVYWYQQSLDQGLQFLIQYYNGEERAKGNILERFSAQQFPDLHSELNLSSLELGDSALYFCASSVVQGATGELFFGEGSRLTVL.